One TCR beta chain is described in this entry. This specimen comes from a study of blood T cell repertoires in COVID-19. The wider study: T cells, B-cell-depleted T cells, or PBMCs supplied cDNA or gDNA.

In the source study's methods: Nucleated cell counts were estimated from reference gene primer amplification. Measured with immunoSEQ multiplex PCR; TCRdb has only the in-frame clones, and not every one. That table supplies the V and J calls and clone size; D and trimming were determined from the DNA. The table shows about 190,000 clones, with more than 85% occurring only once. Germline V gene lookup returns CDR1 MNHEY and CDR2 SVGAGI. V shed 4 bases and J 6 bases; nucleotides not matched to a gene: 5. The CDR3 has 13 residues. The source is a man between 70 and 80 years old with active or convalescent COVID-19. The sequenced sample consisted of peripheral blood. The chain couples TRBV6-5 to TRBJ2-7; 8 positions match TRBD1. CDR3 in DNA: TGTGCCAGCAGTTCCACCACAGGGGGCGAGCAGTACTTC. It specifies CASSSTTGGEQYF.